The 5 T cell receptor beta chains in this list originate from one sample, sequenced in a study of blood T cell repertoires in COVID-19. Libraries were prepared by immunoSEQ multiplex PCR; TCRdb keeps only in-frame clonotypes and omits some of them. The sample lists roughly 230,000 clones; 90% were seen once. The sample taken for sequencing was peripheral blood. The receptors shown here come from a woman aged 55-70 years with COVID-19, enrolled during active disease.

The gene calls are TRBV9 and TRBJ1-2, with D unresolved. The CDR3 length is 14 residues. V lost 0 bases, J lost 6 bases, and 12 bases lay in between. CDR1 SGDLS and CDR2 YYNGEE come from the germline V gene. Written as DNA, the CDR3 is TGTGCCAGCAGCGTAGGTAGAGGGCATAATGGCTACACCTTC. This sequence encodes CASSVGRGHNGYTF.

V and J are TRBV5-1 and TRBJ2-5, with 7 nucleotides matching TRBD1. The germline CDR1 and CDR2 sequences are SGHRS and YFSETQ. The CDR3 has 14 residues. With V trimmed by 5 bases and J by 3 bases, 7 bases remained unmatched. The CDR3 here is CASRPTGQKETQYF. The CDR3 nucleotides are TGCGCCAGCAGGCCGACAGGGCAAAAAGAGACCCAGTACTTC. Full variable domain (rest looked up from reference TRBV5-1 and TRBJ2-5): KAGVTQTPRYLIKTRGQQVTLSCSPISGHRSVSWYQQTPGQGLQFLFEYFSETQRNKGNFPGRFSGRQFSNSRSEMNVSTLELGDSALYLCASRPTGQKETQYFGPGTRLLVL.

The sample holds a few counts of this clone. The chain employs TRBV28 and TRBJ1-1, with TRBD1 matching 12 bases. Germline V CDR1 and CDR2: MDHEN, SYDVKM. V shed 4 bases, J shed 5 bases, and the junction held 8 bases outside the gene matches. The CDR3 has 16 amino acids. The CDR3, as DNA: TGTGCCAGCAGTTCGGGACAGGGGGCGAGGTGGACTGAAGCTTTCTTT. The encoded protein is CASSSGQGARWTEAFF.

CDR3 sequence reads: CASGTGDEQFF. CDR3 in DNA: TGTGCCAGCGGAACAGGGGATGAGCAGTTCTTC. The V and J genes are TRBV2 and TRBJ2-1; 7 bases map to TRBD1. The CDR3 is 11 amino acids. Germline V CDR1 and CDR2: SNHLY, FYNNEI. With V trimmed by 8 bases and J by 8 bases, 3 bases remained unmatched.

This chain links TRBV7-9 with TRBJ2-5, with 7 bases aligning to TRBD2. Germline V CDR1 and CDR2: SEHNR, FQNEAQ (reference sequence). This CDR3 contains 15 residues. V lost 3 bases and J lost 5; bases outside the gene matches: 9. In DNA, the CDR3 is TGTGCCAGCAGCTTGGGGGGGAGTAATTGGGAGACCCAGTACTTC. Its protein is CASSLGGSNWETQYF. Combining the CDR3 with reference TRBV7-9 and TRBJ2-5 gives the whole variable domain DTGVSQNPRHKITKRGQNVTFRCDPISEHNRLYWYRQTLGQGPEFLTYFQNEAQLEKSRLLSDRFSAERPKGSFSTLEIQRTEQGDSAMYLCASSLGGSNWETQYFGPGTRLLVL.